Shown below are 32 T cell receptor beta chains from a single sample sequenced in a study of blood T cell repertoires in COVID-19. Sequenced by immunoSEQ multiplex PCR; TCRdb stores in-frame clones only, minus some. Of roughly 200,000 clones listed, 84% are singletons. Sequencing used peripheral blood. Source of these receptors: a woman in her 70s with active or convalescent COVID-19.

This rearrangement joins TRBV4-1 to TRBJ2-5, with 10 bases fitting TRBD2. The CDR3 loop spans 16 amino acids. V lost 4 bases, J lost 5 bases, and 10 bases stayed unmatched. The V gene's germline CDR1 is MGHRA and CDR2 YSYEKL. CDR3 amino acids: CASSPRAGGPGETQYF. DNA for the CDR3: TGCGCCAGCAGCCCCCGAGCGGGAGGGCCAGGTGAGACCCAGTACTTC.

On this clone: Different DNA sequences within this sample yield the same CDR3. The CDR3 bases are TGTGCCAGCAGTTCCGGGGTTGGGGAAAAACTGTTTTTT. Its protein is CASSSGVGEKLFF. The chain is built from TRBV25-1 and TRBJ1-4, with D hard to call. The CDR3 runs to 13 residues. The germline gives CDR1 MGHDK, CDR2 SYGVNS. V was clipped by 5 bases and J by 8 bases, with 12 bases between them.

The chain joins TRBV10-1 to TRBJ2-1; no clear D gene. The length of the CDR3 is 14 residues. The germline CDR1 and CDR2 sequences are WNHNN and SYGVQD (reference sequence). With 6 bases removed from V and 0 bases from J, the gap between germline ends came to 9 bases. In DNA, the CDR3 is TGCGCCAGCAGGAGCACGAACTCCTACAATGAGCAGTTCTTC. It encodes CASRSTNSYNEQFF.

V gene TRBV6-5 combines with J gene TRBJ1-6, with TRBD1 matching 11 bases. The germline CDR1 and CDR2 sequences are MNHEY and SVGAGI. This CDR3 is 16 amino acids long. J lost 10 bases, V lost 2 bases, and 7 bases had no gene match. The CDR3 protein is CASSYRGTGGQSPLHF. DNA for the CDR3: TGTGCCAGCAGTTACCGGGGGACAGGGGGACAATCACCCCTCCACTTT.

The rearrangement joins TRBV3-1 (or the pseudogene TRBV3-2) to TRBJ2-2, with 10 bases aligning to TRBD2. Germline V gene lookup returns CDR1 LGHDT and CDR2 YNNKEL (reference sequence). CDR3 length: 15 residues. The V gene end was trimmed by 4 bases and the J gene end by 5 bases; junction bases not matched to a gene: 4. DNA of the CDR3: TGTGCCAGCAGCCTAGCGGGAGGCCCGACCGGGGAGCTGTTTTTT. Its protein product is CASSLAGGPTGELFF.

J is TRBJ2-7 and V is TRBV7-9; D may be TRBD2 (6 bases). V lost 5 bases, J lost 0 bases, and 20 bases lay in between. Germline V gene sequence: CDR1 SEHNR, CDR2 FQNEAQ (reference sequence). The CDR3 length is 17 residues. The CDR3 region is CASSRNPSVSSSYEQYF. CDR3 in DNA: TGTGCCAGCAGCCGAAACCCTAGCGTATCCTCCTCCTACGAGCAGTACTTC. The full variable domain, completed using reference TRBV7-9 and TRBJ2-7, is DTGVSQNPRHKITKRGQNVTFRCDPISEHNRLYWYRQTLGQGPEFLTYFQNEAQLEKSRLLSDRFSAERPKGSFSTLEIQRTEQGDSAMYLCASSRNPSVSSSYEQYFGPGTRLTVT.

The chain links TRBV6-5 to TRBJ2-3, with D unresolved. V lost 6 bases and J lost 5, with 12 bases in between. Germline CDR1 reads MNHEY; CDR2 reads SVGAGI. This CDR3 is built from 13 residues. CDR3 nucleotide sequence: TGTGCCAGCAGAAGGAGTGTCAGAGATACGCAGTATTTT. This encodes CASRRSVRDTQYF.

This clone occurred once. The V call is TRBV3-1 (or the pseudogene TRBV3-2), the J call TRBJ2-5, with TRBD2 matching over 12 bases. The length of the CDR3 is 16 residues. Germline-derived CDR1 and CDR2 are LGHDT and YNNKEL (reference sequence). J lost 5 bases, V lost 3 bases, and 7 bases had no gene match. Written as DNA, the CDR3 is TGTGCCAGCAGCCACCTAGCGGGAGGGTTGGGGGAGACCCAGTACTTC. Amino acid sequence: CASSHLAGGLGETQYF.

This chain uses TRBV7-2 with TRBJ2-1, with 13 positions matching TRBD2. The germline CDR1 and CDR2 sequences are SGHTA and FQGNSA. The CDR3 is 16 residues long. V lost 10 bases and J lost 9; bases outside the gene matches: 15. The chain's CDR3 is CATISSGLAGVGEQFF. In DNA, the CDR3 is TGTGCCACCATCTCATCCGGACTAGCGGGAGTTGGTGAGCAGTTCTTC.

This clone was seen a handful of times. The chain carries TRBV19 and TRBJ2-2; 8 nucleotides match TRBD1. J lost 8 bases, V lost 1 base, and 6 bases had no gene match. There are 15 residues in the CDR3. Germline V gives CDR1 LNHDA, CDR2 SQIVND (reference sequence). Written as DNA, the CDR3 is TGTGCCAGTAGTATAGCCAGGGGGCGTAAGGGGGAGCTGTTTTTT. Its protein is CASSIARGRKGELFF.

CDR3 region: CASSISGDNQPQHF. CDR3 DNA sequence: TGTGCCAGTAGTATATCGGGGGACAATCAGCCCCAGCATTTT. The V call is TRBV19, the J call TRBJ1-5; tentative D call: TRBD1 (5 bases). Germline V gene lookup returns CDR1 LNHDA and CDR2 SQIVND (reference sequence). V was cut by 2 bases and J by 3 bases, with 8 bases left in between. The CDR3 extends over 14 amino acids.

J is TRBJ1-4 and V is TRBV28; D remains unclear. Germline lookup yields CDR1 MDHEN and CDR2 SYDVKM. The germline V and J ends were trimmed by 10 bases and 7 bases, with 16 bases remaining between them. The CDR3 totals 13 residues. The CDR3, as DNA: TGTGCCACAACTCGAGGAGGGAGTGAAAAACTGTTTTTT. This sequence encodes CATTRGGSEKLFF.

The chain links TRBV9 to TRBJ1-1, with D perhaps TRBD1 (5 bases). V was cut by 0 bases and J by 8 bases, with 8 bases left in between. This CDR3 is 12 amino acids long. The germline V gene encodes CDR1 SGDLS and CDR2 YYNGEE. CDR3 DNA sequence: TGTGCCAGCAGCGTAGGACCAGGGGAAGCTTTCTTT. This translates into CASSVGPGEAFF.

The CDR3 nucleotides read TGTGCCAGCAGCGACAACCCGGGACAGAGCTCCTACGAGCAGTACTTC. Translation gives CASSDNPGQSSYEQYF. The rearrangement links TRBV9 to TRBJ2-7; TRBD1 agrees at 7 bases. CDR3 size: 16 residues. Germline V CDR1 and CDR2: SGDLS, YYNGEE. Trimming removed 3 bases from V and 0 bases from J; junction bases left unmatched: 9.

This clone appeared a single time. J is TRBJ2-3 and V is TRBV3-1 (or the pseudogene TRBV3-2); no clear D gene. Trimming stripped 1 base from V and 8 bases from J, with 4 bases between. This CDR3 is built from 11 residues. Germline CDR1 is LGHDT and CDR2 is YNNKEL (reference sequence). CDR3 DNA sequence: TGTGCCAGCAGCCAAGGCGTTACGCAGTATTTT. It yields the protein CASSQGVTQYF.

CDR3 sequence: CASSMGSRDTEAFF. CDR3 bases: TGCGCCAGCAGCATGGGGAGTCGGGACACTGAAGCTTTCTTT. The chain employs TRBV5-1 and TRBJ1-1; unclear D gene. The CDR3 is 14 amino acids. Germline lookup yields CDR1 SGHRS and CDR2 YFSETQ. Trimming pared 4 bases from V and 3 bases from J, leaving 13 bases between.

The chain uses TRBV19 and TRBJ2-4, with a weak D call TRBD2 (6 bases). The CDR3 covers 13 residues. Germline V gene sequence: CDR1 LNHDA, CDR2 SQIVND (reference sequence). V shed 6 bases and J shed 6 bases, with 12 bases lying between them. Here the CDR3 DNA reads TGTGCCAGTAGGCCTATGGGGGGAAACATTCAGTACTTC. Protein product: CASRPMGGNIQYF.

The CDR3 DNA is TGTGCCAGTAGTATAGTTACAGGGGGTTACACTGAAGCTTTCTTT. Translation gives CASSIVTGGYTEAFF. The chain employs TRBV19 and TRBJ1-1; TRBD1 aligns across 8 bases. Germline-derived CDR1 and CDR2 are LNHDA and SQIVND (reference sequence). This CDR3 region has 15 residues. V trimming: 1 base; J trimming: 3 bases; junction bases outside the gene matches: 4.

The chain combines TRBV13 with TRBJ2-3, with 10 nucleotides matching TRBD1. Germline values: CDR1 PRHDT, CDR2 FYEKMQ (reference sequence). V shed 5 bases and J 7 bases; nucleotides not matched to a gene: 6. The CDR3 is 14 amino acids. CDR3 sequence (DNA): TGTGCCAGCAGCCACCGGGACAGGGGTCATACGCAGTATTTT. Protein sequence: CASSHRDRGHTQYF.

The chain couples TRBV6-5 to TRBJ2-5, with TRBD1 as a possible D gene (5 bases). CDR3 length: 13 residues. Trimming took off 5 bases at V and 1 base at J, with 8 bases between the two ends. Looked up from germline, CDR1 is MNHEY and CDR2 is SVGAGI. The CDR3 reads CASSPDSQETQYF. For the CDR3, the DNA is TGTGCCAGCAGTCCCGACAGCCAAGAGACCCAGTACTTC.

The CDR3 spells CASSLYQGWTEETQYF. In DNA form, the CDR3 reads TGTGCCAGCAGCTTATACCAGGGTTGGACAGAAGAGACCCAGTACTTC. The chain carries TRBV11-2 and TRBJ2-5; tentative D call: TRBD1 (6 bases). The germline V gene has CDR1 SGHAT and CDR2 FQNNGV. The CDR3 has 16 residues. V was clipped by 2 bases and J by 3 bases, with 16 bases between them. The whole variable domain, remainder taken from reference TRBV11-2 and TRBJ2-5, is EAGVAQSPRYKIIEKRQSVAFWCNPISGHATLYWYQQILGQGPKLLIQFQNNGVVDDSQLPKDRFSAERLKGVDSTLKIQPAKLEDSAVYLCASSLYQGWTEETQYFGPGTRLLVL.

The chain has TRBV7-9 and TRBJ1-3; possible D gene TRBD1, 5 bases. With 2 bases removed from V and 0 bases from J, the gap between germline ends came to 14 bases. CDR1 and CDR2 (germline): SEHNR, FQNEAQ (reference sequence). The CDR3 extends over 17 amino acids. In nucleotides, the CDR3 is TGTGCCAGCAGCTTAAGGGGCAGGCTTACCTCTGGAAACACCATATATTTT. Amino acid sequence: CASSLRGRLTSGNTIYF.

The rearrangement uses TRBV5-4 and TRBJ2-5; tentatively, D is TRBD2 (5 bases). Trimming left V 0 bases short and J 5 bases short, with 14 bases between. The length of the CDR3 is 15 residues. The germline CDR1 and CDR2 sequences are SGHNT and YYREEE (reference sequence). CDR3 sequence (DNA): TGTGCCAGCAGCTTGGAACGGGGAATGTGGGAGACCCAGTACTTC. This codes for CASSLERGMWETQYF.

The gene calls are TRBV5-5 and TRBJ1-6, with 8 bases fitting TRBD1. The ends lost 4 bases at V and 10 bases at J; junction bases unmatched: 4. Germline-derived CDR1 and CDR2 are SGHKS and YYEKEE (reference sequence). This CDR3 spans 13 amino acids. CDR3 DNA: TGTGCCAGCAGCCTGACAGGGGAATCACCCCTCCACTTT. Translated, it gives CASSLTGESPLHF. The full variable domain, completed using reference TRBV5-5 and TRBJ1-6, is DAGVTQSPTHLIKTRGQQVTLRCSPISGHKSVSWYQQVLGQGPQFIFQYYEKEERGRGNFPDRFSARQFPNYSSELNVNALLLGDSALYLCASSLTGESPLHFGNGTRLTVT.

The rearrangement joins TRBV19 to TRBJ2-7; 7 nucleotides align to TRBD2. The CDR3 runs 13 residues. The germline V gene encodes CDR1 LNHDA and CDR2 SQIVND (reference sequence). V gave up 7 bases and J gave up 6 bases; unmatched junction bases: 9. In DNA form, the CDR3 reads TGTGCCAGTACTGATACGTCGGGGGGCGAGCAGTACTTC. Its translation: CASTDTSGGEQYF.

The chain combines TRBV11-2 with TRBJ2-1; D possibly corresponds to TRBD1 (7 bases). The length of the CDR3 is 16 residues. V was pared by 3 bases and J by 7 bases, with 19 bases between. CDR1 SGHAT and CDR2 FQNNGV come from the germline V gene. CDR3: CASSLAGRAQGNEQFF. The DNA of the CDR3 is TGTGCCAGCAGCTTGGCGGGACGGGCACAGGGGAATGAGCAGTTCTTC.

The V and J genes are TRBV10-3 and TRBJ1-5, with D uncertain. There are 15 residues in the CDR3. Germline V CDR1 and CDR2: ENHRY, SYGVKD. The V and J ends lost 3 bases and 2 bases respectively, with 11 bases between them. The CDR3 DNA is TGTGCCATCAGTGATGGGAGGGCAGGCAATCAGCCCCAGCATTTT. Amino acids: CAISDGRAGNQPQHF.

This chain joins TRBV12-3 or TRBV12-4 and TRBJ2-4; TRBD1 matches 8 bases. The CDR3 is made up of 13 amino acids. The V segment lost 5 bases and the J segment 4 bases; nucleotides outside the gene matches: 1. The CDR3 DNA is TGTGCCAGCAGTGGGACAGGAAAAAACATTCAGTACTTC. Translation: CASSGTGKNIQYF.

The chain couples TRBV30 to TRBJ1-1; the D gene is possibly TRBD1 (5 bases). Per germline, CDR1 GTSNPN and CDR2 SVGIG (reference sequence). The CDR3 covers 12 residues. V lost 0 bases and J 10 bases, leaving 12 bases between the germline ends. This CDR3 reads CAWSVQEGIAFF. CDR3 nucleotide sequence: TGTGCCTGGAGTGTACAGGAAGGGATAGCTTTCTTT.

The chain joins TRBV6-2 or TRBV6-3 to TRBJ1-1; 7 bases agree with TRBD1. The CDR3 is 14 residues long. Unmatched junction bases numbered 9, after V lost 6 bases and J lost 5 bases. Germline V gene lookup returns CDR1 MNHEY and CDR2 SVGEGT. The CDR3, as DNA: TGTGCCAGCAGGCCTAGACAGGGAAGAACTGAAGCTTTCTTT. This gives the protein CASRPRQGRTEAFF.

CDR3: CASRSVATPFYGYTF. The DNA of the CDR3 is TGTGCCAGCAGGAGCGTGGCTACCCCATTCTATGGCTACACCTTC. This rearrangement joins TRBV6-5 to TRBJ1-2; D unresolved. Germline CDR1 and CDR2: MNHEY and SVGAGI. The CDR3 length is 15 residues. V lost 6 bases and J 4 bases, leaving 18 bases between the germline ends.

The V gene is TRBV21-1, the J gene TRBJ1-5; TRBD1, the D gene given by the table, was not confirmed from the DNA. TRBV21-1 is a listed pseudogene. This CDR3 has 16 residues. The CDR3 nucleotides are TGTGCCAGCAGCAGAAACTGGGACAGCCCGGATCAGCCCCAGCATTTT. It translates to CASSRNWDSPDQPQHF.